What follows is one TCR beta chain and its context. Its target is not known. Regarding time point: cycle 4 day 1 (C4D1), after less than seven weeks of nivolumab. Every patient experienced relapse after autologous stem cell transplantation, and brentuximab vedotin exposure varied. Isolated CD8+ T cells were derived from thawed PBMCs through magnetic negative selection. Best responses fell into complete response, partial response or progressive disease. This sample was taken from a study of PD-1 blockade in classical Hodgkin lymphoma. In the study overall: On a schedule of every 2 weeks, patients received nivolumab 3 mg/kg intravenously. Study results and caveats: Relapsed/refractory patients reportedly had lower baseline diversity than newly diagnosed patients.

The germline CDR1 and CDR2 sequences are SEHNR and FQNEAQ (reference sequence). With V trimmed by 4 bases and J by 5 bases, 9 bases remained unmatched. The CDR3 is 15 amino acids. Libraries were prepared by immunoSEQ multiplex PCR; TCRdb keeps only in-frame clonotypes and omits some of them. This sample has about 15,000 clones, with around 90% found just once. The rearrangement links TRBV7-9 to TRBJ2-7, with 9 bases lining up with TRBD2. Sequenced material: CD8+ T cells from blood, taken before the fourth cycle of nivolumab. The TCR sequence derives from a human donor with classical Hodgkin lymphoma. As DNA, the CDR3 is TGTGCCAGCAGCTCAATCGCGGGAGGGCCCGACGAGCAGTACTTC. Translated, it gives CASSSIAGGPDEQYF.